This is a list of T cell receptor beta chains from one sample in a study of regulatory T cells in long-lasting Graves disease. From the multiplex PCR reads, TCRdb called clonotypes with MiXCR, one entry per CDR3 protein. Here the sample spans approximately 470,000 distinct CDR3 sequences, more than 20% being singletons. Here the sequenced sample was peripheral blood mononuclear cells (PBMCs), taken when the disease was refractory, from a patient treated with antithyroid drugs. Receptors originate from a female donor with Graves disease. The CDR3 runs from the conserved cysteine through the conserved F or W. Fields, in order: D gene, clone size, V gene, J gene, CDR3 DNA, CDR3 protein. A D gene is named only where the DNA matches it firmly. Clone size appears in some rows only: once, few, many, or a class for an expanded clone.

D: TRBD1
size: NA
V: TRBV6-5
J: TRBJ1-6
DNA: TGTGCCAGCAGTTACCCGGGACAGGGTGTGAGGTCACCCCTCCACTTT
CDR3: CASSYPGQGVRSPLHF

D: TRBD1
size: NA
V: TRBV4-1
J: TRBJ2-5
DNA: TGCGCCAGCAGCCAAGGTATACAGGGGCGTGGGACCCAGTACTTC
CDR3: CASSQGIQGRGTQYF

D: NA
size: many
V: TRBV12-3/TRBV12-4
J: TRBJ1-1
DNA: TGTGCCAGCACCCAAGTGGGGGCTGTCGTCACTGAAGCTTTCTTT
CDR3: CASTQVGAVVTEAFF

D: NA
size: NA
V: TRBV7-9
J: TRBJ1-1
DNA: TGTGCCAGCAGCTTAGCCGGGGGCGCCTGGAACACTGAAGCTTTCTTT
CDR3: CASSLAGGAWNTEAFF

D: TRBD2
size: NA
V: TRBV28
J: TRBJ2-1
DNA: TGTGGAACACTAGCGGGGGACTCCTACAATGAGCAGTTCTTC
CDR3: CGTLAGDSYNEQFF

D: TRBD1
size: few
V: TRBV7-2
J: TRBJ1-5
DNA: TGTGCCAGCAGTTTGGGGACAGGGCGCCAGCCCCAGCATTTT
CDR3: CASSLGTGRQPQHF

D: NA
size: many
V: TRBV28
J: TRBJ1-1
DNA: TGTGCCAGCAGCTGGGCCCGGGGCACTGAAGCTTTCTTT
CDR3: CASSWARGTEAFF

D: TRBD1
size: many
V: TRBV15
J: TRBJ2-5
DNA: TGTGCCACCAGTTTAACAGGGGGCGAGGGAGAGACCCAGTACTTC
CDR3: CATSLTGGEGETQYF

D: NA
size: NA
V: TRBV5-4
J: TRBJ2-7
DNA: TGTGCCAGCAGCTTGGTGCAGGGACTCGGGACCTACGAGCAGTACTTC
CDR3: CASSLVQGLGTYEQYF

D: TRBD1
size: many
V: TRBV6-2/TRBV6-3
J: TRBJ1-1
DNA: TGTGCCAGCAGTTACTCGAGGGCGGGACAGGGGCCAGAAAACACTGAAGCTTTCTTT
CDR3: CASSYSRAGQGPENTEAFF

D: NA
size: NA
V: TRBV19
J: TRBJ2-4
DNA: TGTGCCAGTAGTCCCTCCTCAGGGCACATTCAGTACTTC
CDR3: CASSPSSGHIQYF

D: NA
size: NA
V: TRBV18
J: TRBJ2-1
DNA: TGTGCCAGCTCACCCACCTCCGGGACCAGACCTCGGCAGTTCTTC
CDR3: CASSPTSGTRPRQFF

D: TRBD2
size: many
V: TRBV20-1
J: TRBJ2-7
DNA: TGCAGTGCTAGAGCAGCGGGATCCTACGAGCAGTACTTC
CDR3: CSARAAGSYEQYF

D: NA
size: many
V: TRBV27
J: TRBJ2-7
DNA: TGTGCCAGCAGTTCAGGGGACCCTGCCGAGCAGTACTTC
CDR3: CASSSGDPAEQYF

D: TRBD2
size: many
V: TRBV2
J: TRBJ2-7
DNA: TGTGCCAGCAGTGATAGCCGACTAGCGGGTAGCTCCTACGAGCAGTACTTC
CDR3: CASSDSRLAGSSYEQYF

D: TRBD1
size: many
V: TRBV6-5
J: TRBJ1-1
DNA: TGTGCCAGCAGTTACGTATTCCAGGGACAGAGGTATGGAACTGAAGCTTTCTTT
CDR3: CASSYVFQGQRYGTEAFF

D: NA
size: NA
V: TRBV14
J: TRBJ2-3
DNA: TGTGCCAGCAGCCAAGGGCTTGTGGGGGCAGCGCAGTATTTT
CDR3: CASSQGLVGAAQYF